These 19 T cell receptor beta chains share one sample of origin, sequenced in a study of cytomegalovirus exposure and HLA in healthy donors. Amplification used 60 Vbeta primers and 13 Jbeta primers. Clones were read by immunoSEQ multiplex PCR, and TCRdb kept only the in-frame ones, dropping some. This repertoire shows around 160,000 clones, 60% to 80% found once; its top ten account for 1.4% to 1.5%. The sequenced sample was PBMCs. The receptors come from a male donor in good health and CMV-seronegative.

The chain has TRBV5-1 and TRBJ1-2, with D possibly TRBD1 on 6 matching bases. Germline loops: CDR1 SGHRS, CDR2 YFSETQ. V was cut by 0 bases and J by 0 bases, with 6 bases left in between. This CDR3 has 14 amino acids. In DNA form, the CDR3 reads TGCGCCAGCAGCTTGGCAGGGGCTAACTATGGCTACACCTTC. It is translated as CASSLAGANYGYTF.

This clone was picked up a small number of times. The J gene is TRBJ2-2, the V gene TRBV10-3; D not resolved. Per the germline V gene, CDR1 is ENHRY and CDR2 is SYGVKD. The CDR3 consists of 13 residues. The V end was cut by 6 bases, the J end by 1 base, with 6 bases between. Here the CDR3 reads CAIRQRNTGELFF. Here the CDR3 DNA reads TGTGCCATCAGACAACGGAACACCGGGGAGCTGTTTTTT.

This clone was found a few times. The J gene is TRBJ2-7, the V gene TRBV7-6; maybe TRBD2 (6 bases). Germline loops: CDR1 SGHVS, CDR2 FNYEAQ. The V end was cut by 5 bases, the J end by 0 bases, with 14 bases between. The CDR3 loop spans 15 amino acids. The DNA for the CDR3 is TGTGCCAGCAGCCCCCCGGGGCGGGGCTCCTACGAGCAGTACTTC. It yields the protein CASSPPGRGSYEQYF.

This clone came up a few times. This specimen includes other DNA sequences encoding the same CDR3. V usage is TRBV5-1 and J usage is TRBJ1-2; 8 nucleotides agree with TRBD1. The V gene's germline CDR1 is SGHRS and CDR2 YFSETQ. The CDR3 is 15 amino acids. V lost 4 bases to trimming and J lost 0 bases; unmatched junction nucleotides: 5. CDR3 residues: CASSRDRGSNYGYTF. The DNA of the CDR3 is TGCGCCAGCAGCCGAGACAGGGGTTCTAACTATGGCTACACCTTC.

The V call is TRBV7-3, the J call TRBJ2-1; TRBD2 might be the D (6 bases). The CDR3 covers 14 residues. The ends were cut back, 2 bases at V and 8 bases at J, with 13 bases in the middle. Per germline, CDR1 SGHTA and CDR2 FQGTGA. For the CDR3, the DNA is TGTGCCAGCAGCTTAGCGGGACCCCAGGATGAGCAGTTCTTC. Translating it yields CASSLAGPQDEQFF.

The rearrangement joins TRBV5-1 to TRBJ2-3; TRBD2 matches at 10 bases. Germline CDR1 and CDR2: SGHRS and YFSETQ. The CDR3 has 15 amino acids. Unmatched junction bases numbered 4, after V lost 5 bases and J lost 1 base. CDR3 nucleotides: TGCGCCAGCAGGCCCGGGACTAGCGGCACAGATACGCAGTATTTT. Translating gives CASRPGTSGTDTQYF.

The rearrangement joins TRBV5-6 to TRBJ1-4; possible D gene TRBD1, 5 bases. The CDR3 extends over 15 amino acids. V was cut by 4 bases and J by 4 bases, with 14 bases left in between. CDR1 and CDR2 (germline): SGHDT, YYEEEE. In DNA, the CDR3 is TGTGCCAGCAGCATCAGGGTCGGGGGTAATGAAAAACTGTTTTTT. It translates to CASSIRVGGNEKLFF.

This sequence joins TRBV5-1 and TRBJ2-3; no clear D gene. CDR3 size: 12 residues. V lost 3 bases to trimming and J lost 6 bases, with 8 bases between them. The germline V gene encodes CDR1 SGHRS and CDR2 YFSETQ. The CDR3 DNA reads TGCGCCAGCAGCTGGCAGGCTGATACGCAGTATTTT. This sequence encodes CASSWQADTQYF.

The gene calls are TRBV7-6 and TRBJ2-3; 10 nucleotides line up with TRBD2. CDR3 size: 15 residues. Per germline, CDR1 SGHVS and CDR2 FNYEAQ. Losses at the gene ends were 5 bases for V and 5 bases for J; bases not matched to a gene: 7. CDR3 loop: CASSSSGGLLDTQYF. The CDR3 DNA follows: TGTGCCAGCAGCAGTAGCGGGGGGCTTTTAGATACGCAGTATTTT.

V usage is TRBV6-5 and J usage is TRBJ2-7; TRBD1 agrees at 12 bases. V lost 3 bases to trimming and J lost 3 bases; unmatched junction nucleotides: 3. Germline V gene data show CDR1 as MNHEY and CDR2 as SVGAGI. The CDR3 contains 15 residues. The chain's CDR3 is CASSYGTGGGYEQYF. As DNA, the CDR3 is TGTGCCAGCAGTTATGGGACAGGGGGCGGCTACGAGCAGTACTTC.

This clone was counted only a few times. The chain carries TRBV29-1 and TRBJ1-2, with a weak D call TRBD1 (5 bases). CDR3 size: 14 residues. V gave up 3 bases and J gave up 7 bases, with 18 bases separating them. Germline CDR1 is SQVTM and CDR2 is ANQGSEA. The CDR3 region is CSVEKDGGVIGYTF. CDR3 DNA: TGCAGCGTTGAGAAGGACGGAGGGGTTATTGGCTACACCTTC. Full variable domain (remainder filled in from reference TRBV29-1 and TRBJ1-2): SAVISQKPSRDICQRGTSLTIQCQVDSQVTMMFWYRQQPGQSLTLIATANQGSEATYESGFVIDKFPISRPNLTFSTLTVSNMSPEDSSIYLCSVEKDGGVIGYTFGSGTRLTVV.

The CDR3: CASSPWTGNEEQYF. DNA for the CDR3: TGTGCCAGCAGCCCCTGGACAGGGAATGAGGAGCAGTACTTC. J is TRBJ2-7 and V is TRBV7-6, with 8 bases identical to TRBD1. The CDR3 contains 14 residues. Trimming at V came to 5 bases and at J to 7 bases, leaving 10 bases not matched to a gene. Looked up from germline, CDR1 is SGHVS and CDR2 is FNYEAQ.

The CDR3 DNA reads as TGTGCCAGCAGCCCGGGGAGTACAGATACGCAGTATTTT. Amino acids: CASSPGSTDTQYF. J is TRBJ2-3 and V is TRBV7-8, with D possibly TRBD2 on 5 matching bases. CDR1 SGHVS and CDR2 FQNEAQ come from the germline V gene. The CDR3 sequence is 13 residues long. V was shortened by 5 bases and J by 3 bases, with 9 bases between the two germline ends.

The J gene is TRBJ1-2, the V gene TRBV7-9; D is uncertain. The CDR3 spans 15 residues. Germline values: CDR1 SEHNR, CDR2 FQNEAQ (reference sequence). Trimming removed 5 bases from V and 13 bases from J, with 26 bases in between. CDR3 region: CASSHPVGSLKSTTF. As DNA, the CDR3 is TGTGCCAGCAGCCATCCGGTGGGCTCCCTCAAATCCACCACCTTC.

This clone has a single count. This chain connects TRBV29-1 to TRBJ2-7; 8 positions match TRBD2. CDR1 SQVTM and CDR2 ANQGSEA come from the germline V gene. The V and J ends lost 2 bases and 5 bases, in that order; junction bases with no gene match: 20. CDR3 size: 18 residues. The CDR3 loop is CSVELPEAGGNLVNEQYF. DNA for the CDR3: TGCAGCGTTGAACTACCGGAGGCGGGAGGTAACCTTGTGAACGAGCAGTACTTC.

This clone was found once. This chain joins TRBV5-1 and TRBJ2-7, with D possibly matching TRBD2 (6 bases). Looked up from germline, CDR1 is SGHRS and CDR2 is YFSETQ. Trimming took 4 bases from V and 5 from J, leaving 28 bases between them. CDR3 size: 18 residues. CDR3 DNA: TGCGCCAGCAGCCCACAACCTCCCGTAGGCGGGGTTGTAGACGAGCAGTACTTC. Protein: CASSPQPPVGGVVDEQYF.

The V and J genes are TRBV7-9 and TRBJ2-2; TRBD1 matches at 7 bases. This CDR3 is 13 amino acids long. The germline V gene encodes CDR1 SEHNR and CDR2 FQNEAQ (reference sequence). Trimming at V came to 5 bases and at J to 6 bases, leaving 3 bases not matched to a gene. DNA for the CDR3: TGTGCCAGCAGCGGGCAGGGGGCCGGGGAGCTGTTTTTT. This sequence encodes CASSGQGAGELFF.

The chain recombines TRBV30 with TRBJ2-7, with 9 bases aligning to TRBD1. The CDR3 runs to 15 residues. CDR1 and CDR2 from the germline V gene are GTSNPN and SVGIG (reference sequence). V was pared by 0 bases and J by 4 bases, with 7 bases of the junction left unmatched. The CDR3 is CAWSVLGQGAYEQYF. CDR3 in DNA: TGTGCCTGGAGTGTACTGGGACAGGGCGCGTACGAGCAGTACTTC.

This chain uses TRBV19 with TRBJ1-5; 10 bases match TRBD1. The CDR3 consists of 15 residues. V trimming: 6 bases; J trimming: 2 bases; junction bases outside the gene matches: 4. Looked up from germline, CDR1 is LNHDA and CDR2 is SQIVND (reference sequence). CDR3 protein: CASRNGQGGNQPQHF. The CDR3 DNA reads TGTGCCAGTAGAAATGGACAGGGGGGCAATCAGCCCCAGCATTTT.